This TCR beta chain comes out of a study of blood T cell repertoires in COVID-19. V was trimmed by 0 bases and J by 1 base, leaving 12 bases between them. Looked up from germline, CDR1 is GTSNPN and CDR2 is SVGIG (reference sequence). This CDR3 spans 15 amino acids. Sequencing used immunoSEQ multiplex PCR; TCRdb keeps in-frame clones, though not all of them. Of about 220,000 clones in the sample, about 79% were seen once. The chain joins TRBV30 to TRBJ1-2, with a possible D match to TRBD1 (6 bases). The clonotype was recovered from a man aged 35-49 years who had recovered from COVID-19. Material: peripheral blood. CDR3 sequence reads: CAWSVGHPLNYGYTF. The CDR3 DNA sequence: TGTGCCTGGAGTGTGGGACACCCTCTTAACTATGGCTACACCTTC.